A single sample is the source of the 32 T cell receptor beta chains below, sequenced in a study of blood T cell repertoires in COVID-19. Data came from immunoSEQ multiplex PCR; TCRdb stores just in-frame clones and leaves some out. The sample has around 300,000 clones, around 90% seen once. Material for sequencing was PBMCs or T cells enriched from blood (not recorded which). These receptors were taken from an older woman in a cohort exposed to, infected with or recovered from COVID-19 (not recorded which).

This chain joins TRBV9 and TRBJ2-5; 11 nucleotides match TRBD2. V was pared by 0 bases and J by 7 bases, with 8 bases of the junction left unmatched. Germline CDR1 reads SGDLS; CDR2 reads YYNGEE. The CDR3 runs 16 residues. CDR3 bases: TGTGCCAGCAGCGTAGAGGCAGGGACTAGCGGAGGGACCCAGTACTTC. Amino acids: CASSVEAGTSGGTQYF.

The chain recombines TRBV24-1 with TRBJ1-1, with D tentatively TRBD1 (6 bases). The CDR3 covers 13 residues. CDR1 and CDR2 (germline): KGHDR, SFDVKD. Trimming shortened V by 7 bases and J by 1 base, and 9 bases separated the two germline ends. The CDR3 spells CATRLQGNTEAFF. In DNA, the CDR3 is TGTGCCACCAGACTACAGGGGAACACTGAAGCTTTCTTT.

The genes are TRBV18 and TRBJ2-5; TRBD1 might be the D (5 bases). The CDR3 is made up of 15 amino acids. V was pared by 5 bases and J by 3 bases, with 16 bases between. Germline V CDR1 and CDR2: KGHSH, LQKENI. This CDR3 reads CASSFSRVSEETQYF. Written as DNA, the CDR3 is TGTGCCAGCTCATTCAGCAGGGTCTCGGAAGAGACCCAGTACTTC.

The sample holds one count of this clone. The rearrangement links TRBV10-1 to TRBJ2-3; 9 positions match TRBD1. V lost 3 bases, J lost 5 bases, and 3 bases stayed unmatched. Germline V gene data show CDR1 as WNHNN and CDR2 as SYGVQD (reference sequence). This CDR3 has 14 amino acids. The chain's CDR3 is CASSETGGLDTQYF. For the CDR3, the DNA is TGCGCCAGCAGTGAAACAGGGGGCTTAGATACGCAGTATTTT.

This clone was counted a single time. The CDR3 nucleotides are TGTGCCACCAGTGATTTGCGGGGGCAGGGGGGATACAATGAGCAGTTCTTC. It encodes CATSDLRGQGGYNEQFF. The chain recombines TRBV24-1 with TRBJ2-1, with D possibly being TRBD1 (7 bases). The V end was cut by 0 bases, the J end by 4 bases, with 15 bases between. The germline V gene encodes CDR1 KGHDR and CDR2 SFDVKD. The CDR3 has 17 amino acids.

As DNA, the CDR3 is TGTGCCAGCAGCCGGGCGGGAGCGGGAGCGGGCTACGAGCAGTACTTC. Its protein is CASSRAGAGAGYEQYF. The chain links TRBV5-4 to TRBJ2-7; 8 nucleotides agree with TRBD2. Germline V lookup: CDR1 SGHNT, CDR2 YYREEE (reference sequence). The CDR3 runs to 16 residues. The V and J ends lost 4 bases and 3 bases, in that order; junction bases with no gene match: 12. The whole variable domain, remainder taken from reference TRBV5-4 and TRBJ2-7, is ETGVTQSPTHLIKTRGQQVTLRCSSQSGHNTVSWYQQALGQGPQFIFQYYREEENGRGNFPPRFSGLQFPNYSSELNVNALELDDSALYLCASSRAGAGAGYEQYFGPGTRLTVT.

V and J are TRBV30 and TRBJ1-4, with D possibly matching TRBD1 (5 bases). Germline CDR1 is GTSNPN and CDR2 is SVGIG (reference sequence). Deletions cut 2 bases from V and 7 bases from J, with 14 bases between. The CDR3 runs 14 residues. CDR3 DNA: TGTGCCTGGAGTACAGGCCTGAGCGTTGAAAAACTGTTTTTT. Its protein is CAWSTGLSVEKLFF.

CDR3 loop: CASSAGTVPPVKYF. In nucleotides, the CDR3 is TGCGCCAGCAGCGCCGGGACAGTCCCCCCGGTGAAGTACTTC. This rearrangement joins TRBV5-1 to TRBJ2-7, with 7 bases matching TRBD1. The CDR3 is made up of 14 amino acids. The J segment lost 11 bases and the V segment lost 4 bases, leaving 15 bases of the junction unmatched. Germline-derived CDR1 and CDR2 are SGHRS and YFSETQ.

The rearrangement joins TRBV10-1 to TRBJ2-7; the match to TRBD2 covers 14 bases. This CDR3 spans 16 amino acids. Looked up from germline, CDR1 is WNHNN and CDR2 is SYGVQD (reference sequence). The junction had 4 bases not matched to a gene; V was cut back by 0 bases and J by 6 bases. CDR3 nucleotide sequence: TGCGCCAGCAGTGAGTCCGGGACTAGCGGGAGAAGCGAGCAGTACTTC. The encoded protein is CASSESGTSGRSEQYF.

The chain carries TRBV5-8 and TRBJ1-5; a possible D gene is TRBD1 (6 bases). The CDR3 consists of 16 residues. Trimming pared 0 bases from V and 6 bases from J, leaving 16 bases between. Looked up from germline, CDR1 is SGHTS and CDR2 is YDEGEE. The CDR3 loop is CASSLARGGPGQPQHF. CDR3 sequence (DNA): TGTGCCAGCAGCTTGGCCAGGGGAGGGCCCGGTCAGCCCCAGCATTTT.

The chain carries TRBV19 and TRBJ2-1; 10 bases line up with TRBD2. Trimming at V came to 4 bases and at J to 4 bases, leaving 4 bases not matched to a gene. Germline V gene lookup returns CDR1 LNHDA and CDR2 SQIVND (reference sequence). The CDR3 extends over 15 amino acids. The chain's CDR3 is CASSKLAGVYNEQFF. Here the CDR3 DNA reads TGTGCCAGTAGTAAGCTAGCGGGAGTTTACAATGAGCAGTTCTTC.

V is TRBV7-2 and J is TRBJ1-3; D may be TRBD1 (6 bases). The V gene's germline CDR1 is SGHTA and CDR2 FQGNSA. V shed 6 bases and J shed 0 bases, with 12 bases lying between them. The CDR3 spans 15 residues. Here the CDR3 reads CASRLDRISGNTIYF. The CDR3 region has the DNA TGTGCCAGCAGACTTGACAGGATCTCTGGAAACACCATATATTTT.

In this sample, this clone turned up a few times. V usage is TRBV6-6 and J usage is TRBJ1-1; 11 nucleotides match TRBD1. V dropped 5 bases and J dropped 1; count of bases not matched to a gene: 12. The germline V gene encodes CDR1 MNHNY and CDR2 SVGAGI (reference sequence). The CDR3 is 18 amino acids. CDR3 nucleotide sequence: TGTGCCAGCAGTCGCCGGACAGGGACAGGGGGAGGGAACACTGAAGCTTTCTTT. As protein: CASSRRTGTGGGNTEAFF.

V and J are TRBV28 and TRBJ1-4; 7 bases align to TRBD1. The V gene's germline CDR1 is MDHEN and CDR2 SYDVKM. The CDR3 has 15 residues. V shed 5 bases, J shed 0 bases, and the junction held 3 bases outside the gene matches. The CDR3 spells CASSPGTATNEKLFF. The CDR3 DNA reads as TGTGCCAGCAGTCCGGGGACAGCAACTAATGAAAAACTGTTTTTT.

The J gene is TRBJ2-3, the V gene TRBV27, with 9 bases that match TRBD2. CDR3 length: 19 amino acids. V shed 1 base, J shed 3 bases, and the junction held 14 bases outside the gene matches. Germline V CDR1 and CDR2: MNHEY, SMNVEV (reference sequence). The CDR3 region has the DNA TGTGCCAGCAGTTTATATAAGGGGATTAGCGGGAGTAGGACAGATACGCAGTATTTT. This codes for CASSLYKGISGSRTDTQYF.

The chain joins TRBV6-5 to TRBJ2-3; TRBD2 is a possible D gene (6 bases). CDR1 and CDR2 (germline): MNHEY, SVGAGI. The length of the CDR3 is 14 residues. V lost 5 bases and J lost 3, with 12 bases in between. The CDR3 sequence is CASSRRAGTDTQYF. The CDR3 region has the DNA TGTGCCAGCAGTAGGAGGGCCGGGACAGATACGCAGTATTTT.

The rearrangement joins TRBV29-1 to TRBJ2-7, with a possible D match to TRBD1 (5 bases). Germline CDR1 is SQVTM and CDR2 is ANQGSEA. V was pared by 6 bases and J by 0 bases, with 6 bases between. The CDR3 is made up of 11 amino acids. CDR3 coding DNA: TGCAGCGTAGGACACTCCTACGAGCAGTACTTC. It translates to CSVGHSYEQYF.

V is TRBV5-1 and J is TRBJ2-7, with 11 bases aligning to TRBD1. The germline V gene has CDR1 SGHRS and CDR2 YFSETQ. J gave up 1 base and V 4 bases, and 1 base lay outside the gene matches. The CDR3 runs 14 residues. The CDR3 nucleotides read TGCGCCAGCAGCGGGACAGGGGGATCCTACGAGCAGTACTTC. Protein: CASSGTGGSYEQYF.

The chain joins TRBV11-2 to TRBJ2-1, with 8 bases aligning to TRBD2. After removal of 1 base from V and 2 bases from J, the junction contained 1 base not matched to a gene. The CDR3 spans 15 residues. Germline V gene lookup returns CDR1 SGHAT and CDR2 FQNNGV. CDR3 nucleotides: TGTGCCAGCAGCTTAGCGGGAGGGCCCTACAATGAGCAGTTCTTC. It translates to CASSLAGGPYNEQFF.

The V and J genes are TRBV5-4 and TRBJ2-7; 14 bases map to TRBD2. Germline CDR1 and CDR2: SGHNT and YYREEE (reference sequence). This CDR3 is built from 15 residues. The trim removed 5 bases at V and 4 bases at J, leaving 5 bases unmatched. The CDR3 nucleotides are TGTGCCAGCAGACGTGGGACTAGCGGGAGTTACGAGCAGTACTTC. Its translation: CASRRGTSGSYEQYF.

CDR3 amino acids: CASSQTGEYSNQPQHF. The CDR3 DNA is TGTGCCAGCAGTCAAACAGGGGAATATAGCAATCAGCCCCAGCATTTT. V usage is TRBV4-2 and J usage is TRBJ1-5, with 7 bases identical to TRBD1. The CDR3 consists of 16 residues. The germline CDR1 and CDR2 sequences are LGHNA and YNFKEQ. Trimming at V came to 6 bases and at J to 0 bases, leaving 8 bases not matched to a gene.

The chain joins TRBV6-1 to TRBJ1-5; 9 bases agree with TRBD1. J lost 3 bases, V lost 3 bases, and 3 bases had no gene match. The CDR3 runs 15 residues. The V gene's germline CDR1 is MNHNS and CDR2 SASEGT. CDR3 sequence reads: CASSDGQGLNQPQHF. The CDR3 DNA reads TGTGCCAGCAGTGACGGACAGGGGCTCAATCAGCCCCAGCATTTT.

The rearrangement joins TRBV7-6 to TRBJ2-1; D gene ambiguous. This CDR3 has 13 amino acids. V lost 1 base and J lost 5, with 6 bases in between. Germline V gives CDR1 SGHVS, CDR2 FNYEAQ. The chain's CDR3 is CASSLGANNEQFF. In nucleotides, the CDR3 is TGTGCCAGCAGCTTAGGGGCTAACAATGAGCAGTTCTTC.

J is TRBJ1-1 and V is TRBV15; 9 nucleotides match TRBD1. Trimming removed 1 base from V and 4 bases from J; junction bases left unmatched: 4. The CDR3 is made up of 15 amino acids. Germline loops: CDR1 LNHNV, CDR2 YYDKDF (reference sequence). CDR3: CATSRAGTGFTEAFF. The CDR3 bases are TGTGCCACCAGCAGAGCCGGGACAGGGTTCACTGAAGCTTTCTTT.

The rearrangement uses TRBV7-9 and TRBJ2-3; 10 bases are shared with TRBD2. With V trimmed by 4 bases and J by 8 bases, 15 bases remained unmatched. The CDR3 sequence is 17 residues long. The germline gives CDR1 SEHNR, CDR2 FQNEAQ (reference sequence). The CDR3 DNA is TGTGCCAGCAGCTCGACAGGGAGCCTAGCGGGAGTTCGTACGCAGTATTTT. This gives the protein CASSSTGSLAGVRTQYF.

The V call is TRBV5-1, the J call TRBJ1-2; D is perhaps TRBD1 (6 bases). The V and J ends lost 0 bases and 4 bases respectively, with 10 bases between them. Germline V gene data show CDR1 as SGHRS and CDR2 as YFSETQ. The CDR3 sequence is 14 residues long. CDR3 in DNA: TGCGCCAGCAGCTTGGAACAGGGTGGCTATGGCTACACCTTC. Translating gives CASSLEQGGYGYTF.

This clone has just a few counts. This chain connects TRBV7-2 to TRBJ2-1, with 7 bases matching TRBD2. The CDR3 loop spans 14 amino acids. CDR1 and CDR2 from the germline V gene are SGHTA and FQGNSA. The V and J ends lost 5 bases and 12 bases, in that order; junction bases with no gene match: 13. The CDR3 region is CASSHGSKRDGQFF. The CDR3 nucleotides read TGTGCCAGCAGCCACGGGAGTAAGCGGGACGGGCAGTTCTTC.

This clone was seen just once. This chain joins TRBV2 and TRBJ1-6; TRBD1 is a possible D gene (6 bases). Trimming shortened V by 3 bases and J by 4 bases, and 7 bases separated the two germline ends. The CDR3 contains 14 residues. Germline CDR1 is SNHLY and CDR2 is FYNNEI. Written as DNA, the CDR3 is TGTGCCAGCAGTGACAGGGGATATAATTCACCCCTCCACTTT. Translated: CASSDRGYNSPLHF.

A word on this clone: The identical CDR3 is also encoded by other nucleotide sequences in the sample. The genes are TRBV7-3 and TRBJ2-1; the D gene is possibly TRBD1 (6 bases). CDR3 size: 17 residues. Trimming shortened V by 1 base and J by 7 bases, and 20 bases separated the two germline ends. Germline V gene lookup returns CDR1 SGHTA and CDR2 FQGTGA. CDR3 DNA sequence: TGTGCCAGCAGCTTAAAACCCCAGGGGCTGGTTAGGAATGAGCAGTTCTTC. This sequence encodes CASSLKPQGLVRNEQFF.

The V call is TRBV28, the J call TRBJ1-1; 8 nucleotides match TRBD1. CDR1 is MDHEN and CDR2 is SYDVKM in the germline V gene. The CDR3 sequence is 15 residues long. V lost 7 bases to trimming and J lost 3 bases; unmatched junction nucleotides: 10. The DNA of the CDR3 is TGTGCCAGCACCCCAGGGGGCGCGGCGGACACTGAAGCTTTCTTT. Its translation: CASTPGGAADTEAFF.

This clone was observed a handful of times. The gene calls are TRBV28 and TRBJ1-1, with D possibly TRBD1 on 6 matching bases. Trimming left V 6 bases short and J 5 bases short, with 16 bases between. This CDR3 contains 14 residues. Germline-derived CDR1 and CDR2 are MDHEN and SYDVKM. The CDR3 region is CASSLRTVQTEAFF. The CDR3 DNA reads TGTGCCAGCAGCCTCAGGACAGTTCAAACTGAAGCTTTCTTT.

The chain carries TRBV24-1 and TRBJ2-5, with 10 bases aligning to TRBD1. This CDR3 has 15 amino acids. CDR1 is KGHDR and CDR2 is SFDVKD in the germline V gene. J lost 5 bases, V lost 6 bases, and 8 bases had no gene match. CDR3 nucleotide sequence: TGTGCCACCAGTACCCTTGAGGACAGGGGGGAGACCCAGTACTTC. It yields the protein CATSTLEDRGETQYF.